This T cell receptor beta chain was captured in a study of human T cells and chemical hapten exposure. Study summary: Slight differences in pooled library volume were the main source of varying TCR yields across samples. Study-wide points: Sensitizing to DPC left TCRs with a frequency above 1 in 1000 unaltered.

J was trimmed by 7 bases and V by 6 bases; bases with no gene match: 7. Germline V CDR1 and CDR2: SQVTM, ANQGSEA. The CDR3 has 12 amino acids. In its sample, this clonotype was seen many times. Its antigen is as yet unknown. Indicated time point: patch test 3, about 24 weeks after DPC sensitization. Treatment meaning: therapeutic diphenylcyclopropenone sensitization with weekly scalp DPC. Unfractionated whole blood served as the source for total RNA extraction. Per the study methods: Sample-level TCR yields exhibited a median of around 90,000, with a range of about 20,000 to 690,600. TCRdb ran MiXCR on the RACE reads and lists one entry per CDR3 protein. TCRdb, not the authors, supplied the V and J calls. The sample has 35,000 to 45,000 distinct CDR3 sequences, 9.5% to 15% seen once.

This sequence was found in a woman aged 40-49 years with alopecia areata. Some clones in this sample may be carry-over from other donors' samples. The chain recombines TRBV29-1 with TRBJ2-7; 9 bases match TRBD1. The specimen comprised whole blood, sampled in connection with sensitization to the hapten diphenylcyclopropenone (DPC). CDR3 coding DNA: TGCAGCGTAGGTACAGGGGGCGGTGAGCAGTACTTC. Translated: CSVGTGGGEQYF.